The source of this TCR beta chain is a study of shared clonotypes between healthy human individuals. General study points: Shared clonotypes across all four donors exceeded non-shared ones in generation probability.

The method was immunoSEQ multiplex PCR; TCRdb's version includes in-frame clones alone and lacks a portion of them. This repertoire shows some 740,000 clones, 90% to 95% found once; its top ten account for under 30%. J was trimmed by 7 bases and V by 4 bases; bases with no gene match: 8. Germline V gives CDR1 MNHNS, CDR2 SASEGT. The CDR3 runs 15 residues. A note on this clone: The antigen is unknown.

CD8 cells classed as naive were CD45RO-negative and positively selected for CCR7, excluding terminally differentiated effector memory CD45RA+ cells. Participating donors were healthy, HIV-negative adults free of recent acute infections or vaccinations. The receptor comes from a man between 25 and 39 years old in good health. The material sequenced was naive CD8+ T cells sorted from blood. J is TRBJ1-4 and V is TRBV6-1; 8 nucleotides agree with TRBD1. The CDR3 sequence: CASSATGEASEKLFF. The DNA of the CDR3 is TGTGCCAGCAGTGCGACAGGGGAAGCGAGTGAAAAACTGTTTTTT.